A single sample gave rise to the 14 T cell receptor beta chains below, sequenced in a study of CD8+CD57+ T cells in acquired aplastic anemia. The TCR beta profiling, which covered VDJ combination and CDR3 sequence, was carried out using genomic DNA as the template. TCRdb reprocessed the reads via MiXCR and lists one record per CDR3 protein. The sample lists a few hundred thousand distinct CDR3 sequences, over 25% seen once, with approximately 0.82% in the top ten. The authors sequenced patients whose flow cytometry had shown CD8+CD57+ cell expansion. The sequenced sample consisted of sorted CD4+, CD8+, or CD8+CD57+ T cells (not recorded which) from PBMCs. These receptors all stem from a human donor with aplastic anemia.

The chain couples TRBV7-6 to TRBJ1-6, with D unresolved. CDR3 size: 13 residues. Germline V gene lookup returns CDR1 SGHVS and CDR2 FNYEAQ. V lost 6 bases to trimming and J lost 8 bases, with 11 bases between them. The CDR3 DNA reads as TGTGCCAGCAGTTTCGTCGCGGATTCACCCCTCCACTTT. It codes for CASSFVADSPLHF.

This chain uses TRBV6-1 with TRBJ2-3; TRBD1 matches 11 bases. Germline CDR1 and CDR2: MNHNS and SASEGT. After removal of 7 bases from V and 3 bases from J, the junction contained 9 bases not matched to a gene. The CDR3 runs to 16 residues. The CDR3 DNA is TGTGCCAGCATTAGAAGGACAGGGGGCAGTACAGATACGCAGTATTTT. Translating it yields CASIRRTGGSTDTQYF.

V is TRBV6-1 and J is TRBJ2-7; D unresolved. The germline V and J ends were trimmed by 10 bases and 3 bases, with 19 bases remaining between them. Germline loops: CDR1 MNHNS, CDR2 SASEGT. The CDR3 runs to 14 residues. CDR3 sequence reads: CANVIKTSFYEQYF. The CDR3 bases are TGTGCCAACGTGATTAAAACAAGCTTCTACGAGCAGTACTTC.

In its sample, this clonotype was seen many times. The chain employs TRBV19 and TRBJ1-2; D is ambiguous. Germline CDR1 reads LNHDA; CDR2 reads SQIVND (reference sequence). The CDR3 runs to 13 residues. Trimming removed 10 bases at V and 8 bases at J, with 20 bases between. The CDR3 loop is CANPDWRRWGYTF. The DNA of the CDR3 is TGTGCCAATCCGGACTGGCGGCGGTGGGGCTACACCTTC.

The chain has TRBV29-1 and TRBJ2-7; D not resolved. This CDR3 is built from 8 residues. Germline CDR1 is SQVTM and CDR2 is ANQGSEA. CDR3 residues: CGSYEQYF. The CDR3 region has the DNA TGCGGTTCCTACGAGCAGTACTTC.

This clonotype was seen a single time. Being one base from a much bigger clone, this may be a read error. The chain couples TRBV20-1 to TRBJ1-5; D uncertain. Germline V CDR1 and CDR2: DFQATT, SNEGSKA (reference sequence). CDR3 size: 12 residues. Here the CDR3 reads CSAGNSSQPQHF. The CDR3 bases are TGCAGTGCGGGAAATAGCAGTCAGCCCCAGCATTTT.

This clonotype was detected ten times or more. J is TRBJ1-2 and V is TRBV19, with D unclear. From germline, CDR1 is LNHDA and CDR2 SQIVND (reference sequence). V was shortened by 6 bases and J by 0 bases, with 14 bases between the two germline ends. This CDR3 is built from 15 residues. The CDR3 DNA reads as TGTGCCAGTAGCTCTCCGGCCAAAGCTAACTATGGCTACACCTTC. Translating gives CASSSPAKANYGYTF.

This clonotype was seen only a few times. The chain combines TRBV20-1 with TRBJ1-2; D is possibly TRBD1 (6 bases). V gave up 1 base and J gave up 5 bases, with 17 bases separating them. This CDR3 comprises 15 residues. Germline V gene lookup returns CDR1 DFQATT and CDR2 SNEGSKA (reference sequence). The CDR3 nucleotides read TGCAGTGCTAGAGTCTTAGGGGGGAAGGAATATGGCTACACCTTC. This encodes CSARVLGGKEYGYTF.

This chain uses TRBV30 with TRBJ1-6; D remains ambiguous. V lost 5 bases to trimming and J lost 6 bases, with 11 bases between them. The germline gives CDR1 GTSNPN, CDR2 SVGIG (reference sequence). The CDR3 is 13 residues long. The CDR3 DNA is TGTGCCTGGCTTGGGAGGCTTAATTCACCCCTCCACTTT. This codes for CAWLGRLNSPLHF.

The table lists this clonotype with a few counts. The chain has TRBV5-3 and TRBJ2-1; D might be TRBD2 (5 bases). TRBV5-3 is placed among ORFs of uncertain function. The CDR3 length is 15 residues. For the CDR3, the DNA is TGTGCGAGAGATAGGACGGGGTCGTCTTTAAATGAGCAGTTCTTC. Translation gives CARDRTGSSLNEQFF.

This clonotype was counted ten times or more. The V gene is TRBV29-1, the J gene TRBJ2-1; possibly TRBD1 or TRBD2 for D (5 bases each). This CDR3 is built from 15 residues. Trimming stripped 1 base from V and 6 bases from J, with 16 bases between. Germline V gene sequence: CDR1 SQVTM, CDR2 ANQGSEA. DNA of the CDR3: TGCAGCGTTGAAGGGGGCAGCAGGCGGGCCAATGAGCAGTTCTTC. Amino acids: CSVEGGSRRANEQFF.

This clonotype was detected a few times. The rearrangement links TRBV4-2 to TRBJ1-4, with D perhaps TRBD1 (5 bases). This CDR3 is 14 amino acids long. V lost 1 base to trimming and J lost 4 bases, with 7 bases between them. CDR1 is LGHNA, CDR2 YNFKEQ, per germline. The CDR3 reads CASSQGQSNEKLFF. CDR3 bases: TGTGCCAGCAGCCAAGGACAGAGTAATGAAAAACTGTTTTTT.

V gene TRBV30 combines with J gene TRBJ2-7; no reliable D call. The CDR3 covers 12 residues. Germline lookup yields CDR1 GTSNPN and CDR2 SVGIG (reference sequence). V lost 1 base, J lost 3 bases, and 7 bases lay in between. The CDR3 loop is CAWSARNYEQYF. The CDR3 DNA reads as TGTGCCTGGAGTGCCCGAAACTACGAGCAGTACTTC.

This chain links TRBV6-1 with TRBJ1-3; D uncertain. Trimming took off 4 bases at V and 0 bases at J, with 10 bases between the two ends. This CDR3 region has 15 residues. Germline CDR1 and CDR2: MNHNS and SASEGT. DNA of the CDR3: TGTGCCAGCAGTGCCATTCGGGACTCTGGAAACACCATATATTTT. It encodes CASSAIRDSGNTIYF.